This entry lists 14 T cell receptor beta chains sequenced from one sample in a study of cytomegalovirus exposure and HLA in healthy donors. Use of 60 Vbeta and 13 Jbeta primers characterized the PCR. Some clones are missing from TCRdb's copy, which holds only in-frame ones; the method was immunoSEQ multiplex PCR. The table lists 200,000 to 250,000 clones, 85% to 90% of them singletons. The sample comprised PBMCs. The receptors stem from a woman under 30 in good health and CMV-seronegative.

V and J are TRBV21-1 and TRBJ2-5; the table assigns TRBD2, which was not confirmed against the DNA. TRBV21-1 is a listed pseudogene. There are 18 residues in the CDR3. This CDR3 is CASSNDPSGRDKGETQYF. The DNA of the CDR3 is TGTGCCAGCAGCAACGACCCAAGCGGGAGGGATAAAGGGGAGACCCAGTACTTC.

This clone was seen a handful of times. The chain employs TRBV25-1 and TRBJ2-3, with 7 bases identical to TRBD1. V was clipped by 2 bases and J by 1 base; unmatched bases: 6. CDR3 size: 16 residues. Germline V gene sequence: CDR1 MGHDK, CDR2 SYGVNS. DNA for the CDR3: TGTGCCAGCAGTGAAGAAGGACAGGCGGGCACAGATACGCAGTATTTT. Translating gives CASSEEGQAGTDTQYF.

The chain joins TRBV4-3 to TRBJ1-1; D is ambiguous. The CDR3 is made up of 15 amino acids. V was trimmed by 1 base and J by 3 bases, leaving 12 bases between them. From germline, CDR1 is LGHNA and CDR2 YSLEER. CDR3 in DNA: TGCGCCAGCAGCCAAGTTAGATCGGGTCACACTGAAGCTTTCTTT. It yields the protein CASSQVRSGHTEAFF.

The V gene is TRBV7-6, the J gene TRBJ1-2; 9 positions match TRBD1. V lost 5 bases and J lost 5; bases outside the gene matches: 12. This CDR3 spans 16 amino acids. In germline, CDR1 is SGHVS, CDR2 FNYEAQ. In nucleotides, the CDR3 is TGTGCCAGCAGCCCCCTCGAGGGGACAGGGAGATATGGCTACACCTTC. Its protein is CASSPLEGTGRYGYTF.

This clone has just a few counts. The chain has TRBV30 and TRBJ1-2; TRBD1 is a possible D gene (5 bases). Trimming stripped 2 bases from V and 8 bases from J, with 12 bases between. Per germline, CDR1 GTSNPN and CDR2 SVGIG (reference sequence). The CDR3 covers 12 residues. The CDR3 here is CAWSSRAGGYTF. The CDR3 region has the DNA TGTGCCTGGAGTAGCAGGGCCGGCGGCTACACCTTC. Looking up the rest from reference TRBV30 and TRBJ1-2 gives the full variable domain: SQTIHQWPATLVQPVGSPLSLECTVEGTSNPNLYWYRQAAGRGLQLLFYSVGIGQISSEVPQNLSASRPQDRQFILSSKKLLLSDSGFYLCAWSSRAGGYTFGSGTRLTVV.

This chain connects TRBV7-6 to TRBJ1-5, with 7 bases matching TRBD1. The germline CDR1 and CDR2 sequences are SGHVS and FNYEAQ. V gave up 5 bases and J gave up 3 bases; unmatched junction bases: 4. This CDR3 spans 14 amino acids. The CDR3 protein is CASSLTGANQPQHF. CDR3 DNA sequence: TGTGCCAGCAGCCTAACAGGGGCCAATCAGCCCCAGCATTTT.

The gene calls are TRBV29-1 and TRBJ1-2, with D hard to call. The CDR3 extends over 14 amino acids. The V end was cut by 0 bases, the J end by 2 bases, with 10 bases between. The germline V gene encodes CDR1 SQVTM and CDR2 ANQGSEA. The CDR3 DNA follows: TGCAGCGTTGAAGACGCCGCCGAGAACTATGGCTACACCTTC. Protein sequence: CSVEDAAENYGYTF.

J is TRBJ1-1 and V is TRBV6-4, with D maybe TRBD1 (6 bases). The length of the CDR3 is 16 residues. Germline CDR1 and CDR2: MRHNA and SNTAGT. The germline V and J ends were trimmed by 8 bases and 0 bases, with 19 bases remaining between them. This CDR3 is CASGPLDSHLNTEAFF. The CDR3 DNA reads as TGTGCCAGCGGACCCTTGGACAGCCACCTGAACACTGAAGCTTTCTTT.

CDR3: CASRGQGTEAFF. CDR3 nucleotides: TGTGCCAGCAGGGGGCAGGGCACTGAAGCTTTCTTT. The V gene is TRBV6-1, the J gene TRBJ1-1; D is perhaps TRBD1 (5 bases). This CDR3 contains 12 residues. V was clipped by 6 bases and J by 4 bases, with 9 bases between them. The germline V gene has CDR1 MNHNS and CDR2 SASEGT.

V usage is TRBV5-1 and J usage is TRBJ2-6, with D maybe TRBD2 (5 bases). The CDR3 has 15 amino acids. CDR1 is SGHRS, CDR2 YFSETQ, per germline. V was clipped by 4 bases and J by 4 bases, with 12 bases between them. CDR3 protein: CASSRGPTGANVLTF. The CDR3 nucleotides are TGCGCCAGCAGCCGGGGTCCTACGGGGGCCAACGTCCTGACTTTC.

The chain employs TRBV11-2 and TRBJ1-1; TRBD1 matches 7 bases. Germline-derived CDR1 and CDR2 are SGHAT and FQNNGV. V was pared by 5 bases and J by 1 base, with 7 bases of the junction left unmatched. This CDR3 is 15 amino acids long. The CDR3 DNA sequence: TGTGCCAGCAGCCTAAAAGGACAGGAGAACACTGAAGCTTTCTTT. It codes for CASSLKGQENTEAFF.

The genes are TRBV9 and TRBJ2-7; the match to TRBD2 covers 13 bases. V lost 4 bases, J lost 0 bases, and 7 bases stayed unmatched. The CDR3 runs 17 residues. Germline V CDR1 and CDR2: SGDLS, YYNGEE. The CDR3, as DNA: TGTGCCAGCAGCAAGGGGACTAGCGGGGCCTTCTCCTACGAGCAGTACTTC. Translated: CASSKGTSGAFSYEQYF.

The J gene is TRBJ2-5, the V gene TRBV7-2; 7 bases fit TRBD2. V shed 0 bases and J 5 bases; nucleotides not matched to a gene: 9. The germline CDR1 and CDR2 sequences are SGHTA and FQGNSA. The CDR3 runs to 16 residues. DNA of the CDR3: TGTGCCAGCAGCTTAGCGCCTAGCGGAGGGGCGGAGACCCAGTACTTC. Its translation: CASSLAPSGGAETQYF.

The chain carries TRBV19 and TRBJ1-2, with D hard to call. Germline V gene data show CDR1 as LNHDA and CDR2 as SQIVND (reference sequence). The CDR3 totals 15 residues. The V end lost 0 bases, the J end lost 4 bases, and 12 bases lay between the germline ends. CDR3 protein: CASSIDLEERYGYTF. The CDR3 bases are TGTGCCAGTAGTATAGATCTCGAAGAGCGCTATGGCTACACCTTC.